This record concerns one T cell receptor (beta chain) sequence. These data are taken from a study of shared clonotypes between healthy human individuals. V dropped 6 bases and J dropped 5; count of bases not matched to a gene: 9. Germline-derived CDR1 and CDR2 are SGHRS and YFSETQ. The CDR3 runs 15 residues. Here immunoSEQ multiplex PCR was the method, and the copy in TCRdb shows in-frame clones only, minus some. The repertoire consists of 1,400,000 or so clones, with 98% occurring once and the leading ten covering approximately 0.4%. The clonotype originates from a man younger than 40 in good health. This chain links TRBV5-1 with TRBJ2-5; 11 bases fit TRBD1. Sequenced sample: naive CD4+ T cells sorted from blood. Subset of the sample: CD45RA+ positively selected. CDR3 nucleotide sequence: TGCGCCAGCATTGAGAGGACAGGGGGCGCGGAGACCCAGTACTTC. Protein: CASIERTGGAETQYF.